This TCR beta chain was retrieved from a study of CD8 T cells in ankylosing spondylitis. The TCR beta libraries were generated through quantitative 5'-RACE incorporating molecular barcodes. MiXCR was run by TCRdb on the 5' RACE reads, yielding one entry per CDR3 protein. Here the sample spans roughly 130,000 distinct CDR3 sequences, around 7% being singletons. Trimming took off 3 bases at V and 4 bases at J, with 13 bases between the two ends. The CDR3 loop spans 14 amino acids. From germline, CDR1 is DFQATT and CDR2 SNEGSKA (reference sequence). This clonotype has a count of ten or more. The origin of this receptor is a male donor with ankylosing spondylitis or in good health (not recorded which). The chain couples TRBV20-1 to TRBJ2-1, with unresolved D. The material sequenced was blood, either unsorted or a sorted T cell fraction (not recorded which). The chain's CDR3 is CSARSALGYNEQFF. As DNA, the CDR3 is TGCAGTGCTAGGTCGGCCCTGGGATACAATGAGCAGTTCTTC.